The 12 T cell receptor beta chains given below trace back to one sample, sequenced in a study of T-cell reconstitution after alpha-beta-depleted transplantation in children. As it was prepared, the TCRbeta library received unique molecular identifiers. One entry per CDR3 protein, called by TCRdb with MiXCR from the PCR reads. The sample contains about 500,000 distinct CDR3 sequences, 30% to 35% of which appear only once. Sample: PBMCs from the stem cell graft donor, taken from the stem cell graft. These TCRs come from a human donor who donated a stem cell graft to a child with aplastic anemia.

The chain combines TRBV24-1 with TRBJ1-5; TRBD1 might be the D (5 bases). The V end was cut by 5 bases, the J end by 7 bases, with 11 bases between. CDR1 is KGHDR and CDR2 is SFDVKD in the germline V gene. The CDR3 totals 13 residues. CDR3 loop: CATSASGYQPQHF. In DNA, the CDR3 is TGTGCCACCAGTGCTTCAGGGTACCAGCCCCAGCATTTT.

V and J are TRBV7-2 and TRBJ1-1, with 8 positions matching TRBD1. The trim removed 3 bases at V and 4 bases at J, leaving 7 bases unmatched. The germline V gene has CDR1 SGHTA and CDR2 FQGNSA. The CDR3 spans 15 residues. CDR3 amino acids: CASSFAPGGGTEAFF. The CDR3 nucleotides are TGTGCCAGCAGCTTTGCCCCAGGGGGCGGCACTGAAGCTTTCTTT.

This clonotype turned up a few times. The chain is built from TRBV7-2 and TRBJ2-7; D not resolved. V dropped 5 bases and J dropped 3 bases, with 11 bases sitting between them. The CDR3 length is 13 residues. The V gene's germline CDR1 is SGHTA and CDR2 FQGNSA. The CDR3 region is CASSAQVFYEQYF. The CDR3 DNA reads TGTGCCAGCAGCGCTCAGGTTTTCTACGAGCAGTACTTC. The whole variable domain, filled in from reference TRBV7-2 and TRBJ2-7, reads GAGVSQSPSNKVTEKGKDVELRCDPISGHTALYWYRQSLGQGLEFLIYFQGNSAPDKSGLPSDRFSAERTGGSVSTLTIQRTQQEDSAVYLCASSAQVFYEQYFGPGTRLTVT.

This clonotype was seen only a few times. The genes are TRBV30 and TRBJ2-1, with 8 bases identical to TRBD2. With 2 bases clipped from V and 8 bases from J, the junction kept 14 bases outside the gene matches. The CDR3 is 16 residues long. CDR1 is GTSNPN, CDR2 SVGIG, per germline (reference sequence). The DNA for the CDR3 is TGTGCCTGGAGTCGACGTGGAGGACTAGCTGGCGATGAGCAGTTCTTC. It specifies CAWSRRGGLAGDEQFF.

The rearrangement links TRBV6-1 to TRBJ1-2; TRBD1 is a possible D gene (6 bases). CDR3 size: 16 residues. V was cut by 6 bases and J by 2 bases, with 19 bases left in between. Germline V gives CDR1 MNHNS, CDR2 SASEGT. This CDR3 reads CASSLDSARGNYGYTF. The CDR3 nucleotides are TGTGCCAGCAGCTTGGACAGTGCGAGGGGAAACTATGGCTACACCTTC.

The chain recombines TRBV12-5 with TRBJ2-2; 8 nucleotides agree with TRBD1. Losses at the gene ends were 1 base for V and 6 bases for J; bases not matched to a gene: 1. The CDR3 totals 14 residues. Germline V gene lookup returns CDR1 LGHNT and CDR2 FRNRAP. The CDR3 sequence: CASGLEQGAGELFF. DNA for the CDR3: TGTGCTAGTGGTTTGGAACAGGGGGCCGGGGAGCTGTTTTTT.

The chain couples TRBV5-1 to TRBJ1-1; possibly TRBD1 for D (5 bases). The V gene lost 3 bases and the J gene lost 2 bases, with 11 bases spanning the gap. The V gene's germline CDR1 is SGHRS and CDR2 YFSETQ. CDR3 length: 14 amino acids. The CDR3 sequence: CASSSQGSNTEAFF. Here the CDR3 DNA reads TGCGCCAGCAGCTCCCAGGGCAGTAACACTGAAGCTTTCTTT.

This chain links TRBV7-8 with TRBJ2-1; 11 positions match TRBD2. Germline CDR1 and CDR2: SGHVS and FQNEAQ. The V segment lost 5 bases and the J segment 8 bases; nucleotides outside the gene matches: 5. The CDR3 runs 14 residues. CDR3 residues: CASSHSGRGDEQFF. In DNA, the CDR3 is TGTGCCAGCAGCCATAGCGGGAGGGGGGATGAGCAGTTCTTC.

This clonotype showed up just a few times. The chain links TRBV20-1 to TRBJ1-2; D gene unclear. This CDR3 comprises 13 residues. Germline values: CDR1 DFQATT, CDR2 SNEGSKA (reference sequence). Trimming took off 3 bases at V and 4 bases at J, with 12 bases between the two ends. The CDR3 reads CSASGTASYGYTF. The CDR3 region has the DNA TGCAGTGCTAGTGGTACGGCTTCCTATGGCTACACCTTC.

J is TRBJ2-1 and V is TRBV5-6; D gene unclear. V gave up 4 bases and J gave up 8 bases, with 10 bases separating them. Germline V lookup: CDR1 SGHDT, CDR2 YYEEEE. The CDR3 contains 12 residues. For the CDR3, the DNA is TGTGCCAGCAGCCCAAACTTGGATGAGCAGTTCTTC. Translated: CASSPNLDEQFF.

This sequence joins TRBV12-3 or TRBV12-4 and TRBJ2-2; 9 bases map to TRBD1. The junction had 4 bases not matched to a gene; V was cut back by 6 bases and J by 5 bases. There are 14 residues in the CDR3. This chain's CDR3 is CASRQDRGTGELFF. CDR3 coding DNA: TGTGCCAGCAGACAGGACAGGGGTACCGGGGAGCTGTTTTTT.

The table lists this clonotype with a few counts. The rearrangement joins TRBV4-2 to TRBJ2-5, with 8 bases matching TRBD2. Germline lookup yields CDR1 LGHNA and CDR2 YNFKEQ. The CDR3 length is 16 residues. The trim removed 2 bases at V and 2 bases at J, leaving 7 bases unmatched. CDR3 nucleotide sequence: TGTGCCAGCAGCCAAACCCATAGCGGGACTCAAGAGACCCAGTACTTC. Protein product: CASSQTHSGTQETQYF.